The TCR beta chain under discussion was sequenced for a study of technical replicates of blood from several donors. The assay was immunoSEQ multiplex PCR, and TCRdb's table has in-frame clones only and misses some. Of about 83,000 clones listed, about 94% are singletons. The CDR3 covers 14 residues. V was trimmed by 4 bases and J by 4 bases, leaving 13 bases between them. Germline V gene data show CDR1 as MGHRA and CDR2 as YSYEKL. This clone was found a few times. This sequence was found in a human donor in good health. The specimen sequenced was T cells isolated from PBMCs. The rearrangement uses TRBV4-1 and TRBJ1-1, with D possibly TRBD1 on 6 matching bases. DNA for the CDR3: TGCGCCAGCAGCCTAGGACAGCCCGGCACTGAAGCTTTCTTT. Its protein product is CASSLGQPGTEAFF.